The clone carrying this T cell receptor (beta chain) was recorded a few times. Its antigen is unknown. The data were taken from a study of Ad26.COV2.S vaccination and SARS-CoV-2 variants. Study-level information: Donor participated within the Ad26.COV2.S arm of the COV1001 trial. Recipients of Ad26.COV2.S got it intramuscularly, once or twice 56 days apart. General observations from the study: Vaccine recipients and placebo recipients showed similar non-spike TCR breadth.

J gave up 2 bases and V 4 bases, and 4 bases lay outside the gene matches. From germline, CDR1 is SGHDT and CDR2 YYEEEE. This CDR3 region has 14 residues. TCRdb's table, derived via immunoSEQ multiplex PCR, lists solely in-frame clones and lacks some. The sample lists 350,000 to 450,000 clones, 83% occurring once. Treatment in this sample: roughly 20 received Ad26.COV2.S at low or high dose, single or two shots; a few received placebo; per-sample allocation not given. Repertoires come from day 63 after the first vaccine or placebo injection. The sequence was collected from a person aged 18-65 years who received the Ad26.COV2.S COVID-19 vaccine or a placebo. The V and J genes are TRBV5-6 and TRBJ2-7; 9 positions agree with TRBD2. Sequenced material: peripheral blood, taken in a trial of Ad26.COV2.S vaccine versus placebo. The CDR3 nucleotides are TGTGCCAGCAGCGGACTAGCGTCACCCTACGAGCAGTACTTC. Translating it yields CASSGLASPYEQYF.